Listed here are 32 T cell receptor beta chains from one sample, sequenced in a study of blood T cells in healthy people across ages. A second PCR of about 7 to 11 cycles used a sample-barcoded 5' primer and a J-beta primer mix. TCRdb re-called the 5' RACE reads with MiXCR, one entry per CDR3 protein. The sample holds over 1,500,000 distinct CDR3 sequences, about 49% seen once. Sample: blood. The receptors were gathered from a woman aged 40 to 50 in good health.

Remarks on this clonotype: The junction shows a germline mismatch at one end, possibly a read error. The CDR3 sequence is CIGRGNGYIF. The CDR3 DNA reads as TGCATCGGCAGGGGTAATGGCTACATCTTC. The chain joins TRBV20-1 to TRBJ1-2; possibly TRBD1 for D (6 bases). Per the germline V gene, CDR1 is DFQATT and CDR2 is SNEGSKA (reference sequence). CDR3 length: 10 residues.

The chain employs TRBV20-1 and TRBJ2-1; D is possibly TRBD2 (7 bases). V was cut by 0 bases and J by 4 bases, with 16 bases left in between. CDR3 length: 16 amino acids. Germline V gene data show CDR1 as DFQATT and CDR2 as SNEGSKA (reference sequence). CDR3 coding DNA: TGCAGTGCTAGAGACATACGGACTAGGGGGTACAATGAGCAGTTCTTC. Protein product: CSARDIRTRGYNEQFF.

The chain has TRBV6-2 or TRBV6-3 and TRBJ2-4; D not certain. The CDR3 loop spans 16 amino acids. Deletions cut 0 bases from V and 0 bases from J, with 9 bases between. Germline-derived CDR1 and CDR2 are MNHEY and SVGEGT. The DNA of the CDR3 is TGTGCCAGCAGTTACTCGCCCCAGATAGCCAAAAACATTCAGTACTTC. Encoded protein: CASSYSPQIAKNIQYF.

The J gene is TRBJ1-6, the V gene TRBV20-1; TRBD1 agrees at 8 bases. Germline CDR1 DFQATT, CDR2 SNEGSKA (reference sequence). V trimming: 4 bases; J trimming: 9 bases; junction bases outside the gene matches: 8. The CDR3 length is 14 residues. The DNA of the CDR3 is TGCAGTGCTATCCTACAGGGGGGTGTTTCACCCCTCCACTTT. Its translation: CSAILQGGVSPLHF.

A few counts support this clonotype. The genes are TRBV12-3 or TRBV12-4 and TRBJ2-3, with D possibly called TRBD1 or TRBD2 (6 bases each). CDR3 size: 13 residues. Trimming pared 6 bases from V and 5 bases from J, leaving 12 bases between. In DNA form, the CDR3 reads TGTGCCAGCAGCTGGGGGCGGGGAGATACGCAGTATTTT. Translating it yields CASSWGRGDTQYF.

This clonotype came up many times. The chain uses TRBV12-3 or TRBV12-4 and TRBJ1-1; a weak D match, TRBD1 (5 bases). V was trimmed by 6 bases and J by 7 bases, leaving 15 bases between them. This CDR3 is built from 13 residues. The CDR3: CASRLKGLGEAFF. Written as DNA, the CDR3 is TGTGCCAGCAGACTAAAGGGACTAGGTGAAGCTTTCTTT.

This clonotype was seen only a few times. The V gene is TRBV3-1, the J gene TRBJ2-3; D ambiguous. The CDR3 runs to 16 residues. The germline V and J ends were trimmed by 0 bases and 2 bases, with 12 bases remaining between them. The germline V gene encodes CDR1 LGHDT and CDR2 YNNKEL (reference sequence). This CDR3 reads CASSQDVATLTDTQYF. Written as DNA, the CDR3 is TGTGCCAGCAGCCAAGATGTCGCGACCCTCACAGATACGCAGTATTTT.

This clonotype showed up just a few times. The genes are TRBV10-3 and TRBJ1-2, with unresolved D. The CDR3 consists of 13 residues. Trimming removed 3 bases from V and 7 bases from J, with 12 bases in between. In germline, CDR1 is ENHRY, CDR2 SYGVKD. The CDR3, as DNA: TGTGCCATCAGTGACCGGACTGCGACTGGCTACACCTTC. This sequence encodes CAISDRTATGYTF.

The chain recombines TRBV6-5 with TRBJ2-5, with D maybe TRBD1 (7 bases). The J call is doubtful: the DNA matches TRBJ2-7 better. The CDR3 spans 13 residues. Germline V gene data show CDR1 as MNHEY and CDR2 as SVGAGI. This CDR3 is CASSETGRHEQYF. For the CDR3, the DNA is TGTGCCAGCAGCGAGACAGGGAGGCACGAGCAGTACTTC.

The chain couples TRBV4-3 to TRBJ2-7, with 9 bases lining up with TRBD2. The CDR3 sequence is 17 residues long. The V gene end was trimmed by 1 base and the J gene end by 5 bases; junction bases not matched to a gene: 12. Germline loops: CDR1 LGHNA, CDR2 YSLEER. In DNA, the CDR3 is TGCGCCAGCAGCCAAGGTGCGACTAGCGGAGGTTCCCACGAGCAGTACTTC. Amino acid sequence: CASSQGATSGGSHEQYF.

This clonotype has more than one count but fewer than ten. CDR3 sequence (DNA): TGCAGTGCCACAGGGTTGAATCAGCCCCAGCATTTT. Translated, it gives CSATGLNQPQHF. The chain links TRBV20-1 to TRBJ1-5; TRBD1 might be the D (6 bases). V lost 6 bases, J lost 4 bases, and 10 bases lay in between. The germline CDR1 and CDR2 sequences are DFQATT and SNEGSKA (reference sequence). CDR3 length equals 12 residues.

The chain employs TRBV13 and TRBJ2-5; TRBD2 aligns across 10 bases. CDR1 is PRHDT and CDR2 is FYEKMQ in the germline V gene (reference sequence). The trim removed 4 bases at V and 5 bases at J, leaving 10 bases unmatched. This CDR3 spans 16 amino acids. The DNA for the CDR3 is TGTGCCAGCAGCTCCCGACTTAGCGGGGGGTTGGAGACCCAGTACTTC. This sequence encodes CASSSRLSGGLETQYF.

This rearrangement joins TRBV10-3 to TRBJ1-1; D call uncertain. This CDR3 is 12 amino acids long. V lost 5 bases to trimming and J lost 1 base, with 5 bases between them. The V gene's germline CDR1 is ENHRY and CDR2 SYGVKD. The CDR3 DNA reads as TGTGCCATCAGTTCAGGGAACACTGAAGCTTTCTTT. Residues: CAISSGNTEAFF.

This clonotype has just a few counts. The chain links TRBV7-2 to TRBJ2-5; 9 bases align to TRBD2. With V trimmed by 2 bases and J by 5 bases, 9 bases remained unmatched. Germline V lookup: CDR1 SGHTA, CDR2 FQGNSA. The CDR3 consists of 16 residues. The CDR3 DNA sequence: TGTGCCAGCAGCTTACTCGGGAGCGGGGGGAGCGAGACCCAGTACTTC. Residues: CASSLLGSGGSETQYF.

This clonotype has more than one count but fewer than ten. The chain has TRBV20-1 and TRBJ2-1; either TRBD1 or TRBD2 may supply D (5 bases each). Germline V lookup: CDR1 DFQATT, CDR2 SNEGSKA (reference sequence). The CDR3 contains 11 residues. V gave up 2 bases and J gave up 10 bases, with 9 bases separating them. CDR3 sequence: CSARSGGEQFF. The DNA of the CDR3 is TGCAGTGCTAGATCTGGGGGAGAGCAGTTCTTC.

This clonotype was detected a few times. The CDR3 loop reads CATRWGQGSYEQYF. The CDR3 region has the DNA TGTGCCACCCGATGGGGACAGGGCTCTTACGAGCAGTACTTC. The V and J genes are TRBV27 and TRBJ2-7; 9 bases are a match to TRBD1. V lost 10 bases and J lost 4; bases outside the gene matches: 11. Looked up from germline, CDR1 is MNHEY and CDR2 is SMNVEV (reference sequence). The CDR3 has 14 amino acids.

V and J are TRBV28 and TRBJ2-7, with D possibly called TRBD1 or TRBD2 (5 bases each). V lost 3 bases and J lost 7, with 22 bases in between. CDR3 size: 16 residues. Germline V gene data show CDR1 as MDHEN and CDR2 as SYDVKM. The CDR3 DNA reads TGTGCCAGCAGTTTCTCGGGGACCGAAATAAACAATGAGCAGTACTTC. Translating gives CASSFSGTEINNEQYF.

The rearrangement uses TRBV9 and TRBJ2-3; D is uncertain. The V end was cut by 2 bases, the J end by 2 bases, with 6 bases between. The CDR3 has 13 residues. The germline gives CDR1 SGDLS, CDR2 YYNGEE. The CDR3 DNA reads TGTGCCAGCAGCGTGAGCTACACAGATACGCAGTATTTT. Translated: CASSVSYTDTQYF.

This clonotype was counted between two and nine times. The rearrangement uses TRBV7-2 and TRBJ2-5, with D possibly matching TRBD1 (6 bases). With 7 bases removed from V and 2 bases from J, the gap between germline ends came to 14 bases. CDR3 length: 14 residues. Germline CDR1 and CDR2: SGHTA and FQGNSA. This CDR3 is CASNRATGQETQYF. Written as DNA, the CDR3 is TGTGCCAGCAACCGGGCCACAGGGCAAGAGACCCAGTACTTC. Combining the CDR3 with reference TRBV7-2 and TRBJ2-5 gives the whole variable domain GAGVSQSPSNKVTEKGKDVELRCDPISGHTALYWYRQSLGQGLEFLIYFQGNSAPDKSGLPSDRFSAERTGGSVSTLTIQRTQQEDSAVYLCASNRATGQETQYFGPGTRLLVL.

The CDR3 here is CASSLWLGLAARTDTQYF. DNA for the CDR3: TGTGCCAGCAGTTTGTGGTTGGGACTAGCGGCGCGCACAGATACGCAGTATTTT. V is TRBV27 and J is TRBJ2-3, with 11 bases lining up with TRBD2. This CDR3 is 18 amino acids long. The ends lost 3 bases at V and 1 base at J; junction bases unmatched: 9. Germline CDR1 is MNHEY and CDR2 is SMNVEV (reference sequence).

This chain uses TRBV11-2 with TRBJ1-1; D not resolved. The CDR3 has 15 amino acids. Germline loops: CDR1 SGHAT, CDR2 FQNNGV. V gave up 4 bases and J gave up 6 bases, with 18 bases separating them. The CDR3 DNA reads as TGTGCCAGCAGCTCACCGGGAGGGAACAGCCCTGAAGCTTTCTTT. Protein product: CASSSPGGNSPEAFF.

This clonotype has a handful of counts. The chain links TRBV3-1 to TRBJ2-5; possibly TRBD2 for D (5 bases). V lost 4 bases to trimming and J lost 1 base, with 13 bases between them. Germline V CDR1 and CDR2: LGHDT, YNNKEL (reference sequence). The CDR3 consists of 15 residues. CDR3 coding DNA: TGTGCCAGCAGCCCCTCAACAGCGGCCCAAGAGACCCAGTACTTC. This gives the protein CASSPSTAAQETQYF.

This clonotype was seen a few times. The CDR3: CASRLGRTQYF. In DNA form, the CDR3 reads TGTGCCAGCCGACTGGGTCGTACGCAGTATTTT. The rearrangement links TRBV11-1 to TRBJ2-3; D is ambiguous. This CDR3 spans 11 amino acids. Per germline, CDR1 SGHAT and CDR2 FQDESV (reference sequence). V lost 8 bases and J 8 bases, leaving 11 bases between the germline ends.

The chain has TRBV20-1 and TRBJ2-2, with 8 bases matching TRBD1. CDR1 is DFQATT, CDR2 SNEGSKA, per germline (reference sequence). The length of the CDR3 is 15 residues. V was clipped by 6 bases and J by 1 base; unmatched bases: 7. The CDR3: CSATSGTGNTGELFF. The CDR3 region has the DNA TGCAGTGCCACTTCCGGGACAGGGAACACCGGGGAGCTGTTTTTT.

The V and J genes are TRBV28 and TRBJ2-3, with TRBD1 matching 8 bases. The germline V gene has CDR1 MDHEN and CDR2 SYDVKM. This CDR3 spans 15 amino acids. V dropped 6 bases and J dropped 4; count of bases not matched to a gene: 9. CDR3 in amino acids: CASRGTGGGADTQYF. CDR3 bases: TGTGCCAGCAGGGGGACAGGAGGCGGCGCAGATACGCAGTATTTT.

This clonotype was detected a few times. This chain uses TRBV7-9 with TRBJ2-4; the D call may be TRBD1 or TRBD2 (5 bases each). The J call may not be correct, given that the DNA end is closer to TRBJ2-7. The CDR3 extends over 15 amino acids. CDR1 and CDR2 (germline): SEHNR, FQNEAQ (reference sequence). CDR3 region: CASSPWDDWEYEQYF. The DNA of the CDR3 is TGTGCCAGCAGCCCCTGGGACGACTGGGAGTACGAGCAGTACTTC.

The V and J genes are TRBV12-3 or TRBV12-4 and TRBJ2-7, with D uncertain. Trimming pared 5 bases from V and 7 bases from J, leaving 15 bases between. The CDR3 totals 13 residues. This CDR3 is CASSVLGSVEQYF. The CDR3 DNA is TGTGCCAGCAGTGTACTGGGTTCCGTGGAGCAGTACTTC.

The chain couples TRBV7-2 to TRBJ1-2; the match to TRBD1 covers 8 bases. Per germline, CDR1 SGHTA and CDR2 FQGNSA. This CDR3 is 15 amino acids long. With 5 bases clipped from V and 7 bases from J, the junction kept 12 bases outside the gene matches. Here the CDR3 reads CASSPRQGSSPGYTF. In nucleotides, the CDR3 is TGTGCCAGCAGCCCTCGACAGGGGTCCTCGCCTGGCTACACCTTC.

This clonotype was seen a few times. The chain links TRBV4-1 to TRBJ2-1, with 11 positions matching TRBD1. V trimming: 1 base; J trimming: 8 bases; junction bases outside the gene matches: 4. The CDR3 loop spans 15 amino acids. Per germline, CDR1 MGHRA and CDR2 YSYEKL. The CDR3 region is CASSQAGQGVHEQFF. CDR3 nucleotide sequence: TGCGCCAGCAGCCAAGCGGGACAGGGGGTCCATGAGCAGTTCTTC.

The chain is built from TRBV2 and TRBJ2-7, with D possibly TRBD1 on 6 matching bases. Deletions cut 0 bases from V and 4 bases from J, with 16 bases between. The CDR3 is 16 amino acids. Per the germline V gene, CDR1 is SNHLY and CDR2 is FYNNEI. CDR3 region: CASSEAGTPLLYEQYF. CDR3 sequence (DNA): TGTGCCAGCAGTGAAGCGGGGACACCTCTATTGTACGAGCAGTACTTC.

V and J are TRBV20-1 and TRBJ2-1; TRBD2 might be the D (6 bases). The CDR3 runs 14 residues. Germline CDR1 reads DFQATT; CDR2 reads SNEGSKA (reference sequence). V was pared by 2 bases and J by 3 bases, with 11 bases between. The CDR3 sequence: CSARRLVDYNEQFF. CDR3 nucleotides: TGCAGTGCTAGAAGACTAGTGGACTACAATGAGCAGTTCTTC.

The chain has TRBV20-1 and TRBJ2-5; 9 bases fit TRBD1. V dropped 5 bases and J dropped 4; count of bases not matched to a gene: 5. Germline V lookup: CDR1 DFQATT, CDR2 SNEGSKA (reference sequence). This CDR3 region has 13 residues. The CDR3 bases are TGCAGTGCTCCGGCGGACAGGGGAGAGACCCAGTACTTC. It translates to CSAPADRGETQYF.